This TCR beta chain was sequenced for a study of CXCR3-negative and CXCR3-positive naive CD8 T cells. Study-wide points: CXCR3-positive naive cells had TRB CDR3s that were more hydrophobic than CXCR3-negative naive cells had.

The libraries of TRB cDNA were constructed through 5' RACE using UMI labels. No DNA is given; TCRdb re-called the 5' RACE reads and lists each CDR3 protein once. This listing includes some 68,000 distinct CDR3 sequences. Remarks on this clonotype: Its antigen is currently unknown.

The CDR3 runs to 16 residues. Sequencing was carried out using naive CXCR3+ CD8+ T cells from blood. Subset noted: CD45RO-CCR7+CD27+CD95- naive CD8+ T cells expressing CXCR3 (TNR3+). The V gene is TRBV12-3 or TRBV12-4, the J gene TRBJ2-5; there is no DNA to check the TCRdb D call of TRBD1. This receptor was identified in a human donor in good health. Some clones in this sample may be carry-over from other donors' samples. Here the CDR3 reads CASSLGSESGEETQYF.